This is a list of T cell receptor beta chains from one sample in a study of cytomegalovirus exposure and HLA in healthy donors. Profiling relied on immunoSEQ multiplex PCR, and the TCRdb table lists in-frame clones only, not all of them. Here the sample spans 100,000 to 150,000 clones, less than 20% being singletons. What was sequenced was PBMCs. The receptor set was obtained from a young woman in good health and CMV-seronegative. The CDR3 runs from the conserved cysteine through the conserved F or W. A D gene is named only where the DNA matches it firmly. Clone size, where shown, is once, few, many, or a class for clones that have expanded.

v_call	d_call	clone_size	j_call	cdr3_aa	cdr3_nt
TRBV5-4	TRBD1	few	TRBJ1-2	CASSPSRGQNSNYGYTF	TGTGCCAGCAGCCCCTCAAGGGGGCAGAATTCTAACTATGGCTACACCTTC
TRBV5-1	TRBD1	few	TRBJ2-5	CASSIRGQETQYF	TGCGCCAGCAGCATCAGGGGGCAAGAGACCCAGTACTTC
TRBV28	-	-	TRBJ1-5	CASSLVFRDSNQPQHF	TGTGCCAGCAGTTTAGTGTTCCGGGATAGCAATCAGCCCCAGCATTTT
TRBV5-4	-	few	TRBJ1-2	CASSFTRGYGYTF	TGTGCCAGCAGCTTTACTCGTGGCTATGGCTACACCTTC
TRBV6-6	-	-	TRBJ2-7	CASSYFGRGDYEQYF	TGTGCCAGCAGTTACTTTGGCAGGGGTGACTACGAGCAGTACTTC
TRBV7-3	TRBD1	few	TRBJ2-5	CASSLSGGSGTQYF	TGTGCCAGCAGCCTCTCAGGGGGTTCGGGGACCCAGTACTTC
TRBV9	TRBD2	-	TRBJ2-7	CASSVGGGAYEQYF	TGTGCCAGCAGCGTAGGGGGGGGAGCTTACGAGCAGTACTTC
TRBV28	-	few	TRBJ1-2	CASSLLREPNYGYTF	TGTGCCAGCAGCCTCTTACGGGAGCCTAACTATGGCTACACCTTC
TRBV11-2	TRBD1	-	TRBJ1-2	CASRRLGTVIYGYTF	TGTGCCAGCAGACGATTGGGGACAGTAATCTATGGCTACACCTTC
TRBV5-6	-	-	TRBJ2-7	CASSLARGLQYF	TGTGCCAGCAGCTTGGCTCGGGGTCTGCAGTACTTC
TRBV5-1	TRBD2	few	TRBJ2-7	CASSPTGTSGRAYEQYF	TGCGCCAGCAGCCCAACCGGGACTAGCGGGAGGGCCTACGAGCAGTACTTC
TRBV7-8	-	few	TRBJ1-5	CASSLYETGYSNQPQHF	TGTGCCAGCAGCCTCTATGAGACAGGATATAGCAATCAGCCCCAGCATTTT
TRBV6-5	-	-	TRBJ1-2	CASSYTAIINYGYTF	TGTGCCAGCAGTTACACAGCTATAATTAACTATGGCTACACCTTC
TRBV28	-	few	TRBJ2-7	CASSLTRAYEQYF	TGTGCCAGCAGTTTAACTAGAGCGTACGAGCAGTACTTC
TRBV6-6	TRBD1	-	TRBJ1-2	CASSYSQGEGGYTF	TGTGCCAGCAGTTACTCGCAGGGGGAAGGCGGCTACACCTTC
TRBV4-3	-	-	TRBJ2-3	CASSQGNTGVSSTDTQYF	TGCGCCAGCAGCCAAGGAAATACAGGAGTCTCTAGCACAGATACGCAGTATTTT
TRBV30	-	few	TRBJ1-1	CAFYAGGRAFF	TGTGCCTTCTACGCTGGCGGGAGAGCTTTCTTT
TRBV2	-	few	TRBJ2-4	CATRGKSKNIQYF	TGTGCCACCAGGGGCAAATCCAAAAACATTCAGTACTTC